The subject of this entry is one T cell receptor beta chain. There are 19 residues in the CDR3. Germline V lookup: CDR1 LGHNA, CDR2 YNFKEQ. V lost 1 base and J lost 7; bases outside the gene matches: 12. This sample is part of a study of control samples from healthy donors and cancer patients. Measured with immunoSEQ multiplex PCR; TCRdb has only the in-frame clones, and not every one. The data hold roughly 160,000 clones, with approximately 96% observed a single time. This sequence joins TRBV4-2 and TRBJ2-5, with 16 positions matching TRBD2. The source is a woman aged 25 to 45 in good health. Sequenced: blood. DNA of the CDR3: TGTGCCAGCAGCCAAGGTGGGGGACTAGCGGGAGGGTCGCGTAGGACCCAGTACTTC. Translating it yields CASSQGGGLAGGSRRTQYF.